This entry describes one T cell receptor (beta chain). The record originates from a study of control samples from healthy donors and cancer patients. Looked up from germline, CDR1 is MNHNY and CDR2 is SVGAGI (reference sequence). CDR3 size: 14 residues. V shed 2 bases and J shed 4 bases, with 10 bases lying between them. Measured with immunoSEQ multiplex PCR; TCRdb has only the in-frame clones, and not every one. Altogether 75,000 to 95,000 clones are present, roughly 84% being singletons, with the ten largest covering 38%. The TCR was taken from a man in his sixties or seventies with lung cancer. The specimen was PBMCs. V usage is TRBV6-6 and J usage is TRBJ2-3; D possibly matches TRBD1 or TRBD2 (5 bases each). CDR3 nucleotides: TGTGCCAGCAGTTACGAGGGGAGAGCAGATACGCAGTATTTT. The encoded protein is CASSYEGRADTQYF.